This T cell receptor beta chain comes out of a study of T cell clonotyping in hematopoietic cell transplantation. Regarding the study as a whole: After transplant, recipient diversity fell while pathologically expanded clonotypes grew through day 180. No sorting was done, leaving CD4 and CD8 contributions mixed. Broader posttransplant TCR repertoire diversity was predicted by graft donor and pretransplant recipient Inverse Simpson Index values.

Samples: about 28 days before transplant, then days 30, 100 and 180 after. A note on this clone: Antigen unknown.

The CDR3 totals 16 residues. Trimming pared 0 bases from V and 4 bases from J, leaving 16 bases between. Germline values: CDR1 SGDLS, CDR2 YYNGEE. Repertoires were generated with immunoSEQ multiplex PCR, while TCRdb's copy carries only in-frame clones and drops some. The repertoire holds over 5,000 clones, with 72% as singletons. This TCR derives from a female patient aged 45 to 65 who had an allogeneic stem cell transplant, so the T cells may come from the graft donor. Some clones in this sample may be carry-over from other donors' samples. This specimen was PBMCs, taken 100 days after allogeneic stem cell transplant. The chain employs TRBV9 and TRBJ1-2, with TRBD1 as a possible D gene (5 bases). The DNA of the CDR3 is TGTGCCAGCAGCGTAGGCGCGGGACGCCTCACCTATGGCTACACCTTC. Translation gives CASSVGAGRLTYGYTF.